The present entry profiles one T cell receptor beta chain with its context. Per germline, CDR1 SGHTA and CDR2 FQGTGA. The CDR3 has 16 residues. The V end was cut by 4 bases, the J end by 0 bases, with 10 bases between. These data belong to a study of cytomegalovirus exposure and HLA in healthy donors. Study-level information: Among around 170 million T cells, an earlier analysis found 117 million unique TCR beta sequences.

This PCR relied on a set of 60 Vbeta primers and 13 Jbeta primers. The table came from immunoSEQ multiplex PCR; TCRdb's copy has only in-frame clones and leaves some out. The sample includes 190,000 or so clones, roughly 83% of them seen just once. This sequence was found in a male donor in good health and CMV-seropositive. The gene calls are TRBV7-3 and TRBJ2-6; D uncertain. Sequenced sample: PBMCs. The CDR3 loop is CASSSQPNSGANVLTF. DNA for the CDR3: TGTGCCAGCAGCTCACAACCGAACTCTGGGGCCAACGTCCTGACTTTC.